The clone carrying this T cell receptor beta chain was detected a few times. The table came from immunoSEQ multiplex PCR; TCRdb's copy has only in-frame clones and leaves some out. Seen here are 1 million to 1.3 million clones, 75% to 80% observed once, and the top ten hold roughly 0.57%. The record originates from a study of shared clonotypes between healthy human individuals. The V gene lost 3 bases and the J gene lost 4 bases, with 10 bases spanning the gap. The germline V gene has CDR1 SGHTA and CDR2 FQGNSA. The CDR3 contains 14 residues. The clonotype was recovered from a man between 18 and 35 years old in good health. Some clones in this sample may be carry-over from other donors' samples. This chain links TRBV7-2 with TRBJ1-3; D not certain. The sample comprised memory CD4+ T cells from PBMCs. Subset noted: CD45RA-negative fraction. Here the CDR3 reads CASSFEIGGNTIYF. As DNA, the CDR3 is TGTGCCAGCAGCTTTGAGATCGGAGGAAACACCATATATTTT.